This TCR beta chain was found in a study of post-analysis software for immune sequencing data. Findings and limits, study-wide: Included in a set of roughly five TRBV segments more frequent in patients than controls were TRBV5-6, TRBV5-1 and TRBV20-1.

This clonotype showed up just a few times. No antigen is known for it. The CDR3 sequence is 14 residues long. Germline trimming cut 2 bases from V and 0 bases from J; bases unmatched to any gene: 1. Germline CDR1 is MNHNY and CDR2 is SVGAGI (reference sequence). Each TCR beta cDNA library carried unique molecular identifiers. Researchers reported about 500,000 cDNA molecules coming from roughly 1 to 10 million T cells. TCRdb reanalysed the PCR reads using MiXCR and keeps one entry per CDR3 protein. The sample lists hundreds of thousands of distinct CDR3 sequences; about 32% were seen once. This receptor was obtained from a girl under 18 with multiple sclerosis. Source material: blood. V is TRBV6-6 and J is TRBJ2-7; 7 bases are a match to TRBD1. The CDR3 sequence: CASSYGDSSYEQYF. The DNA of the CDR3 is TGTGCCAGCAGTTACGGGGACAGCTCCTACGAGCAGTACTTC.